Listed below are T cell receptor beta chains from one sample, sequenced in a study of T cells in Graves' hyperthyroidism and ophthalmopathy. Each CDR3 protein gets one entry after TCRdb re-called the multiplex PCR reads with MiXCR. The table has 300,000 to 450,000 distinct CDR3 sequences, about 14% seen once. The sequenced sample was blood. All receptors derive from a woman in her fifties or sixties with Graves' hyperthyroidism. CDR3s include the opening cysteine and the closing phenylalanine or tryptophan. D genes are given only for firm matches. Clone sizes are shown as how often the clone was seen (once, few, many) or a class if it is expanded.

>.|15|TRBV5-6|few|TRBJ1-2
TGTGCCAGCAGCTTGCCAGGGGTACTTAACTATGGCTACACCTTC
CASSLPGVLNYGYTF
>.|16|TRBV20-1|many|TRBJ1-5
TGCAGTGCTAGAGATAGTACGACGGGGAGCAATCAGCCCCAGCATTTT
CSARDSTTGSNQPQHF
>TRBD1|14|TRBV27|many|TRBJ1-1
TGTGCCAGCAGCCCGGACAGGGGAGGTACTGAAGCTTTCTTT
CASSPDRGGTEAFF
>TRBD1|13|TRBV20-1|many|TRBJ1-1
TGCAGTGCCCCTGACAGGGGTAACACTGAAGCTTTCTTT
CSAPDRGNTEAFF
>.|13|TRBV28|few|TRBJ2-1
TGCGAGGTCGGAGGGGTCTCCTACAATGAGCAGTTCTTC
CEVGGVSYNEQFF
>TRBD2|20|TRBV7-9|few|TRBJ2-5
TGTGCCAGCAGCGCGATCTGGGGGTCCACTCTAGCGGGAGTGGAAGAGACCCAGTACTTC
CASSAIWGSTLAGVEETQYF
>.|13|TRBV6-1|many|TRBJ2-2
TGTGCCAGCAGTGCCTTGGGGACCGGGGAGCTGTTTTTT
CASSALGTGELFF
>.|13|TRBV13|few|TRBJ2-1
TGCGCCAGCAGCCTGGGGTATGAGAGTGAGCAGTTCTTC
CASSLGYESEQFF
>.|13|TRBV2|many|TRBJ2-7
TGTGCCAGCCTCCACAGGGTAGGGTACGAGCAGTACTTC
CASLHRVGYEQYF
>TRBD2|15|TRBV12-5|many|TRBJ2-7
TGTGCTAGTGGTTTGGTACTAGCGGGAGATTACGAGCAGTACTTC
CASGLVLAGDYEQYF
>TRBD2|15|TRBV11-2|many|TRBJ2-2
TGTGCCAGCAGCACGTTAGCGGGAATTACCGGGGAGCTGTTTTTT
CASSTLAGITGELFF
>TRBD2|17|TRBV5-1|many|TRBJ2-3
TGCGCCAGCAGCTTATTTAGCGGGCCCATCGGGCGAGATACGCAGTATTTT
CASSLFSGPIGRDTQYF
>TRBD2|15|TRBV7-9|many|TRBJ2-7
TGTGCCAGCAGCTTATTCACTAGCGGGAATGACGAGCAGTACTTC
CASSLFTSGNDEQYF
>.|13|TRBV27|few|TRBJ1-5
TGTGCCAGCAGTTTCTTTAGCAATCAGCCCCAGCATTTT
CASSFFSNQPQHF
>.|14|TRBV2|few|TRBJ1-2
TGTGCCAGCATTCTGGACGGAGCTAACTATGGCTACACCTTC
CASILDGANYGYTF
>.|17|TRBV3-1|once|TRBJ2-1
TGTGCCAGCCGGGGCTTTTCCGATATCTACTCCTACAATGAGCAGTTCTTC
CASRGFSDIYSYNEQFF
>.|14|TRBV28|many|TRBJ1-4
TGTGCCAGCACCCCTCCCGGCGGTTTTGAAAAACTGTTTTTT
CASTPPGGFEKLFF
>TRBD2|14|TRBV20-1|few|TRBJ2-7
TGCAGTGCTAGAGAACGACTAGCTGGATACGAGCAGTACTTC
CSARERLAGYEQYF
>TRBD2|15|TRBV10-3|many|TRBJ2-1
TGTGCCATCAGTGGCGGACTAGCGGTCTACAATGAGCAGTTCTTC
CAISGGLAVYNEQFF